This T cell receptor beta chain stems from a study of cytomegalovirus exposure and HLA in healthy donors. Details on this clone: Its antigen is as yet unknown.

The study ran its PCR with 60 Vbeta and 13 Jbeta primers. This table comes from immunoSEQ multiplex PCR, and its TCRdb copy is limited to in-frame clones, with some not included. The sample lists 180,000 or so clones, roughly 77% seen once, with 2% to 2.5% in the top ten. The length of the CDR3 is 16 residues. Trimming cost V 4 bases and J 5 bases, with 20 bases left between them. Germline V CDR1 and CDR2: LGHNA, YNFKEQ. Regarding the study as a whole: Later analysis identified a missense DCLRE1C variant that was linked to TCR beta V- and J-gene trimming.

The V gene is TRBV4-2, the J gene TRBJ1-2, with D perhaps TRBD1 (5 bases). The specimen sequenced was PBMCs. This receptor was taken from a woman aged 25-40 years in good health and CMV-seropositive. The DNA for the CDR3 is TGTGCCAGCAGCCCGCGGGGGGAGGCTGTCCCATATGGCTACACCTTC. Its protein is CASSPRGEAVPYGYTF.